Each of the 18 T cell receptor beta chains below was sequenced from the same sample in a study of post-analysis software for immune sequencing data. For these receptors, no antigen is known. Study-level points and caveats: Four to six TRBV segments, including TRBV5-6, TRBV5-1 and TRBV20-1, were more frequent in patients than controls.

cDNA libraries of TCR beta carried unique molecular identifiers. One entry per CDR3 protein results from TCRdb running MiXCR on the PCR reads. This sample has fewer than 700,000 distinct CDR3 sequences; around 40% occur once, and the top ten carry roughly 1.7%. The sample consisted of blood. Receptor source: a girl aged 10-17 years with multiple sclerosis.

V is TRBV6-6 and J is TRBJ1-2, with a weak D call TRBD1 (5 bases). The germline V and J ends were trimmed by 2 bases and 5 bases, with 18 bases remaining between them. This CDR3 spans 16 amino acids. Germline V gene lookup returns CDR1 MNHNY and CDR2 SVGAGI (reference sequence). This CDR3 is CASSYKAGTDPYGYTF. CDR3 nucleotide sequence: TGTGCCAGCAGTTACAAGGCCGGGACGGACCCTTATGGCTACACCTTC.

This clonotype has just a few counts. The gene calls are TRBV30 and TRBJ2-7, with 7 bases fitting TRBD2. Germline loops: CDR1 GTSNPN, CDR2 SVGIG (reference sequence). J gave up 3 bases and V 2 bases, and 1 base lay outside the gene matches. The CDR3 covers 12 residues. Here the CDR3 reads CAWSPGGYEQYF. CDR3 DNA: TGTGCCTGGAGTCCGGGGGGCTACGAGCAGTACTTC. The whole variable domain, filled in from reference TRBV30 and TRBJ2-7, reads SQTIHQWPATLVQPVGSPLSLECTVEGTSNPNLYWYRQAAGRGLQLLFYSVGIGQISSEVPQNLSASRPQDRQFILSSKKLLLSDSGFYLCAWSPGGYEQYFGPGTRLTVT.

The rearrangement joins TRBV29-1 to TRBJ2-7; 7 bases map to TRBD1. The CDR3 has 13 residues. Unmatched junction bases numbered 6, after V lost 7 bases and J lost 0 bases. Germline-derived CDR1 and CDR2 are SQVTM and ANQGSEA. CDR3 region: CSDRDSLSYEQYF. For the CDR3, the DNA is TGCAGCGATCGGGACAGTCTCTCCTACGAGCAGTACTTC.

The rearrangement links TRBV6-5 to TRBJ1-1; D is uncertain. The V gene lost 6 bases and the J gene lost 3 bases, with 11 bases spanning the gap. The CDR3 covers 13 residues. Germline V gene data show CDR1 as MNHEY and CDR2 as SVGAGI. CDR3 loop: CASRETRYTEAFF. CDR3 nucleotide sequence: TGTGCCAGCAGGGAAACGCGGTACACTGAAGCTTTCTTT.

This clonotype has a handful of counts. Here the CDR3 reads CSVAEETNTGELFF. Here the CDR3 DNA reads TGCAGCGTTGCTGAGGAAACGAACACCGGGGAGCTGTTTTTT. The chain links TRBV29-1 to TRBJ2-2; D gene uncertain. CDR3 size: 14 residues. V was shortened by 4 bases and J by 0 bases, with 9 bases between the two germline ends. Germline CDR1 and CDR2: SQVTM and ANQGSEA.

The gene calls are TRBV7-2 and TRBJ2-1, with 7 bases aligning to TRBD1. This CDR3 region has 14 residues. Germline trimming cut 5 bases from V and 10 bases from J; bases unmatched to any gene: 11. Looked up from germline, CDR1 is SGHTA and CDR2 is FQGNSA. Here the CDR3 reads CASSRDRYSYEQFF. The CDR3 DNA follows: TGTGCCAGCAGCCGGGACAGATACTCCTACGAGCAGTTCTTC.

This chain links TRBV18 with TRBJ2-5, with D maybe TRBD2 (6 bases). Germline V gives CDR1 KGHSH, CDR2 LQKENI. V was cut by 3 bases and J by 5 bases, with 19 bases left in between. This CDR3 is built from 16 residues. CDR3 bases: TGTGCCAGCTCACCTTTTCGGAGGACGGAGGGCGAGACCCAGTACTTC. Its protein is CASSPFRRTEGETQYF.

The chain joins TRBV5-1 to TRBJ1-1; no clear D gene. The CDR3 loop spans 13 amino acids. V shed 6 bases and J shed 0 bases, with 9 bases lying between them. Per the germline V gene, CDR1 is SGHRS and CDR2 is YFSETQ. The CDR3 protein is CASMEGMNTEAFF. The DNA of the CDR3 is TGCGCCAGCATGGAGGGAATGAACACTGAAGCTTTCTTT. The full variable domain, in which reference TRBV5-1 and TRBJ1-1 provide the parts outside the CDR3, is KAGVTQTPRYLIKTRGQQVTLSCSPISGHRSVSWYQQTPGQGLQFLFEYFSETQRNKGNFPGRFSGRQFSNSRSEMNVSTLELGDSALYLCASMEGMNTEAFFGQGTRLTVV.

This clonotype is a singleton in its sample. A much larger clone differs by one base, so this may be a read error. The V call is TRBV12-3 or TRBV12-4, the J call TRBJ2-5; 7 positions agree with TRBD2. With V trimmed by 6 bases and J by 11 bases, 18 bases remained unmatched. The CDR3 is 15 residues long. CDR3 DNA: TGTGCCAGCAGGTTGACTAGCTTTGGTTTGCATGAGCAGTACTTC. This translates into CASRLTSFGLHEQYF.

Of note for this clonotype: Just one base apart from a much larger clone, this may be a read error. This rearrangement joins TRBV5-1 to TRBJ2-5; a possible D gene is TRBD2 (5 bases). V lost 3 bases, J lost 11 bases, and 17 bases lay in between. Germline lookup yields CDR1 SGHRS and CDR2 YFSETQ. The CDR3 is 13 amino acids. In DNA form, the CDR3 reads TGCGCCAGCAGCTCACCCGCGGGTAATGAGCAGTACTTC. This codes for CASSSPAGNEQYF.

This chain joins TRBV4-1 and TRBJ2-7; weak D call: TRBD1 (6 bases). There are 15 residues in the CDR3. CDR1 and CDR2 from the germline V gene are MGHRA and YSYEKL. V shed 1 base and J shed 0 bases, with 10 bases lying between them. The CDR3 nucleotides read TGCGCCAGCAGCCAAGGGGGACACCCCTCCTACGAGCAGTACTTC. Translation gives CASSQGGHPSYEQYF.

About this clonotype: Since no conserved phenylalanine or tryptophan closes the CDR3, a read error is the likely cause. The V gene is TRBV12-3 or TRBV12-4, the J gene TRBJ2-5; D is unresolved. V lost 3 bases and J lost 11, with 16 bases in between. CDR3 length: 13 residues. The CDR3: CASSFNVGGPQYC. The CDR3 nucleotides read TGTGCCAGCAGTTTTAATGTTGGCGGACCGCAGTACTGC.

The CDR3, as DNA: TGCAGTGCTAGAGATCGGCTAGCGGGAGGACCCACAGATACGCAGTATTTT. Its protein is CSARDRLAGGPTDTQYF. This chain joins TRBV20-1 and TRBJ2-3; 11 nucleotides match TRBD2. Germline-derived CDR1 and CDR2 are DFQATT and SNEGSKA (reference sequence). The CDR3 sequence is 17 residues long. The V and J ends lost 0 bases and 2 bases, in that order; junction bases with no gene match: 7.

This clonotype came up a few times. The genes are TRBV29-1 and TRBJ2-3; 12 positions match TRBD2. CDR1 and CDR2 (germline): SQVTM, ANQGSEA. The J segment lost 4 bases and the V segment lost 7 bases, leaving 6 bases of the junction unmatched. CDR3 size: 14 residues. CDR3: CSATSGRTPDTQYF. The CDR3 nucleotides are TGCAGCGCGACTAGCGGGAGAACGCCAGATACGCAGTATTTT.

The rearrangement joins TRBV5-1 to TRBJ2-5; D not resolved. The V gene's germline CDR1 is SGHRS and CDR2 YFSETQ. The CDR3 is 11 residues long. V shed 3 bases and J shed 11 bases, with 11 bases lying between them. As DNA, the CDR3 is TGCGCCAGCAGCTCTCGGTCTGGGCAGTACTTC. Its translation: CASSSRSGQYF.

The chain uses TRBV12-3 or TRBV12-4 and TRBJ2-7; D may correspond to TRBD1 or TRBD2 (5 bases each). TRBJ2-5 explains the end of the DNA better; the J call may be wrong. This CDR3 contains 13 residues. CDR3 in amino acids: CASGDRGAGTQYF. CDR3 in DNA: TGTGCCAGCGGGGACCGCGGTGCGGGGACCCAGTACTTC.

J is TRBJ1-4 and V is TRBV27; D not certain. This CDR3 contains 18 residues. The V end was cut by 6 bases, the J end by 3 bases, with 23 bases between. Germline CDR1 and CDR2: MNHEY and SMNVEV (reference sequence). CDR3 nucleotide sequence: TGTGCCAGCAGCAATGCCCTATTACGGCAGAGCCCTAATGAAAAACTGTTTTTT. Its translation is CASSNALLRQSPNEKLFF.

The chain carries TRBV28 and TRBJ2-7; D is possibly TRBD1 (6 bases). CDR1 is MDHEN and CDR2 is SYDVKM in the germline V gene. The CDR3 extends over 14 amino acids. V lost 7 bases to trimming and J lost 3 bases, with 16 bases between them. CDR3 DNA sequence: TGTGCCAGCATCACCCGGGACACTTACTACGAGCAGTACTTC. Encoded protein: CASITRDTYYEQYF.